These 13 T cell receptor beta chains were sequenced from one sample in a study of cytomegalovirus exposure and HLA in healthy donors. Amplification used 60 Vbeta primers and 13 Jbeta primers. Generated by immunoSEQ multiplex PCR, the TCRdb table keeps only in-frame clones and is missing some. The sample has about 130,000 clones, about 77% seen once. Sequenced input: PBMCs. The origin of the receptors is a woman aged 40 to 50 in good health and CMV-seronegative.

The V call is TRBV5-1, the J call TRBJ1-4; no clear D gene. The germline V and J ends were trimmed by 1 base and 1 base, with 8 bases remaining between them. This CDR3 is 15 amino acids long. Germline lookup yields CDR1 SGHRS and CDR2 YFSETQ. CDR3 bases: TGCGCCAGCAGCTTGTTTTCCGGAACTAATGAAAAACTGTTTTTT. Its translation is CASSLFSGTNEKLFF.

The chain recombines TRBV18 with TRBJ2-7; D is perhaps TRBD2 (5 bases). V lost 5 bases and J 0 bases, leaving 5 bases between the germline ends. Germline V lookup: CDR1 KGHSH, CDR2 LQKENI. The CDR3 consists of 12 residues. The CDR3 loop is CASSGSSYEQYF. DNA of the CDR3: TGTGCCAGCTCAGGGAGCTCCTACGAGCAGTACTTC.

The genes are TRBV29-1 and TRBJ1-1; the match to TRBD1 covers 9 bases. Looked up from germline, CDR1 is SQVTM and CDR2 is ANQGSEA. The CDR3 sequence is 13 residues long. Unmatched junction bases numbered 5, after V lost 5 bases and J lost 4 bases. In DNA, the CDR3 is TGCAGCGTTCGCGGGACAGGGAGCACTGAAGCTTTCTTT. As protein: CSVRGTGSTEAFF.

The chain combines TRBV2 with TRBJ1-1; D remains unclear. Trimming cost V 1 base and J 1 base, with 4 bases left between them. Germline V gives CDR1 SNHLY, CDR2 FYNNEI. This CDR3 has 13 amino acids. CDR3 sequence reads: CASSEERNTEAFF. The CDR3, as DNA: TGTGCCAGCAGTGAAGAGAGGAACACTGAAGCTTTCTTT.

The gene calls are TRBV7-2 and TRBJ1-6, with D maybe TRBD1 (6 bases). The germline V and J ends were trimmed by 5 bases and 7 bases, with 15 bases remaining between them. This CDR3 comprises 15 residues. The germline gives CDR1 SGHTA, CDR2 FQGNSA. The CDR3: CASSQQQGFNSPLHF. In DNA, the CDR3 is TGTGCCAGCAGCCAACAACAGGGATTCAATTCACCCCTCCACTTT.

This chain uses TRBV19 with TRBJ1-1, with TRBD1 as a possible D gene (5 bases). V shed 5 bases and J shed 4 bases, with 14 bases lying between them. Germline values: CDR1 LNHDA, CDR2 SQIVND (reference sequence). The CDR3 contains 14 residues. DNA for the CDR3: TGTGCCAGTAGTCCGCAGGGATGGGGCACTGAAGCTTTCTTT. Translated: CASSPQGWGTEAFF.

The chain links TRBV6-1 to TRBJ1-3; possibly TRBD1 for D (5 bases). Germline V gene data show CDR1 as MNHNS and CDR2 as SASEGT. The CDR3 extends over 12 amino acids. Deletions cut 4 bases from V and 6 bases from J, with 7 bases between. Written as DNA, the CDR3 is TGTGCCAGCAGTGTGGGGCTAAACACCATATATTTT. The encoded protein is CASSVGLNTIYF.

This chain uses TRBV5-6 with TRBJ1-2; D possibly corresponds to TRBD1 (5 bases). The V end was cut by 1 base, the J end by 0 bases, with 10 bases between. The CDR3 is made up of 15 amino acids. The germline gives CDR1 SGHDT, CDR2 YYEEEE. CDR3 sequence: CASSLPTGPNYGYTF. CDR3 DNA sequence: TGTGCCAGCAGCTTGCCCACAGGCCCTAACTATGGCTACACCTTC.

This chain links TRBV2 with TRBJ2-1; 10 bases align to TRBD2. V gave up 2 bases and J gave up 6 bases; unmatched junction bases: 13. The CDR3 consists of 18 residues. Germline values: CDR1 SNHLY, CDR2 FYNNEI. The CDR3: CASSERGAAGLAINEQFF. CDR3 bases: TGTGCCAGCAGTGAAAGAGGAGCAGCGGGACTAGCGATCAATGAGCAGTTCTTC.

This chain links TRBV5-1 with TRBJ2-1, with TRBD2 matching over 7 bases. The CDR3 totals 14 residues. With V trimmed by 4 bases and J by 11 bases, 12 bases remained unmatched. Germline CDR1 reads SGHRS; CDR2 reads YFSETQ. CDR3 residues: CASSQELAKVKQFF. The CDR3 DNA follows: TGCGCCAGCAGCCAGGAACTAGCGAAAGTAAAGCAGTTCTTC.

The gene calls are TRBV5-8 and TRBJ1-1; D is undetermined. The germline CDR1 and CDR2 sequences are SGHTS and YDEGEE. The CDR3 has 13 amino acids. V was clipped by 0 bases and J by 1 base, with 4 bases between them. CDR3 in DNA: TGTGCCAGCAGCTTGGCAGGGAACACTGAAGCTTTCTTT. Protein product: CASSLAGNTEAFF.

This sequence joins TRBV7-9 and TRBJ1-3; tentative D call: TRBD1 (5 bases). Germline CDR1 is SEHNR and CDR2 is FQNEAQ (reference sequence). The CDR3 is 17 residues long. V lost 5 bases and J lost 0, with 17 bases in between. The CDR3 nucleotides are TGTGCCAGCAGCGGGGCGGGGCGTACGCTCTCTGGAAACACCATATATTTT. Amino acid sequence: CASSGAGRTLSGNTIYF.

This chain uses TRBV7-9 with TRBJ2-1; possible D gene TRBD2, 5 bases. CDR1 is SEHNR, CDR2 FQNEAQ, per germline (reference sequence). This CDR3 region has 14 residues. With 4 bases removed from V and 10 bases from J, the gap between germline ends came to 17 bases. Here the CDR3 DNA reads TGTGCCAGCAGCTCTCTCTCACCCGGACTCGAGCAGTTCTTC. Translating gives CASSSLSPGLEQFF. Using reference TRBV7-9 and TRBJ2-1 for the parts outside the CDR3, the full variable domain is DTGVSQNPRHKITKRGQNVTFRCDPISEHNRLYWYRQTLGQGPEFLTYFQNEAQLEKSRLLSDRFSAERPKGSFSTLEIQRTEQGDSAMYLCASSSLSPGLEQFFGPGTRLTVL.